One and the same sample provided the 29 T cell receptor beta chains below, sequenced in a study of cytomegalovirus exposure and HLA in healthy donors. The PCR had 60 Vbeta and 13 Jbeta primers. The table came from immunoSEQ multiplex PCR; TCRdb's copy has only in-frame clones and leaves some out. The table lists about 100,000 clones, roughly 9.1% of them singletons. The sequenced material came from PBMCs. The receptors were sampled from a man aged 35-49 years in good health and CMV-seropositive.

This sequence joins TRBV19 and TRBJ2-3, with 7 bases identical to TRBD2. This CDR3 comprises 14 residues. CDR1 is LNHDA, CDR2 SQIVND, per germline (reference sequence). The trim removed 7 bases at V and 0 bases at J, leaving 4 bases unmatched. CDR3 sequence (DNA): TGTGCCAGTACCCGGGACTACAGCACAGATACGCAGTATTTT. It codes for CASTRDYSTDTQYF.

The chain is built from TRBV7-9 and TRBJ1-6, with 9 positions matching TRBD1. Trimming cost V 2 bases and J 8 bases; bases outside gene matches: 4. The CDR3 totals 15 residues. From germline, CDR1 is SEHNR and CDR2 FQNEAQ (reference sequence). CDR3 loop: CASSLPGQGYSPLHF. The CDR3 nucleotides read TGTGCCAGCAGCTTACCGGGACAGGGATATTCACCCCTCCACTTT.

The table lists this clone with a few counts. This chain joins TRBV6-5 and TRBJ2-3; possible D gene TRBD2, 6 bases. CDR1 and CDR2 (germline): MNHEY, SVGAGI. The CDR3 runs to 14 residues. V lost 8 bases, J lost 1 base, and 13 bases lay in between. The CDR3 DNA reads TGTGCCAGCTCGGGGCTAGCGCGCACAGATACGCAGTATTTT. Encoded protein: CASSGLARTDTQYF.

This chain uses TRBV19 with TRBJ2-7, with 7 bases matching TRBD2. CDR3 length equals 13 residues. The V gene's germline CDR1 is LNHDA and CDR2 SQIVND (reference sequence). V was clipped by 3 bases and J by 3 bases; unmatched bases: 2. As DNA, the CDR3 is TGTGCCAGTAGTATGGGGACTATCTACGAGCAGTACTTC. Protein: CASSMGTIYEQYF.

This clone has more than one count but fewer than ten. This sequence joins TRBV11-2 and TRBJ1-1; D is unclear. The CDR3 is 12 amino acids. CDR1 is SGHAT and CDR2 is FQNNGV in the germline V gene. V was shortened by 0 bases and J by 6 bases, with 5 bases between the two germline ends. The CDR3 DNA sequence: TGTGCCAGCAGCTTAGAGAGGGCTGAAGCTTTCTTT. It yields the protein CASSLERAEAFF.

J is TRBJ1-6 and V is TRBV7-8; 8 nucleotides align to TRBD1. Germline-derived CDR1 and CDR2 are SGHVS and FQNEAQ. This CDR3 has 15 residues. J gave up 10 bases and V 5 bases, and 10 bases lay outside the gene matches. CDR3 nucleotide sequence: TGTGCCAGCAGCACCGACAGGGGACAAGAATCACCCCTCCACTTT. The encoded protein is CASSTDRGQESPLHF. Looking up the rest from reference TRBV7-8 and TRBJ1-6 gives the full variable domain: GAGVSQSPRYKVAKRGQDVALRCDPISGHVSLFWYQQALGQGPEFLTYFQNEAQLDKSGLPSDRFFAERPEGSVSTLKIQRTQQEDSAVYLCASSTDRGQESPLHFGNGTRLTVT.

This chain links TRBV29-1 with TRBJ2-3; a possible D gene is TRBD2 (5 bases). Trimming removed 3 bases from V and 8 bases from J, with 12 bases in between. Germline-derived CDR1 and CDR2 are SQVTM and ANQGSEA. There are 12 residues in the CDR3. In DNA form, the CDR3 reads TGCAGCGTTGACCCTGGAGGAGGTACGCAGTATTTT. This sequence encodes CSVDPGGGTQYF.

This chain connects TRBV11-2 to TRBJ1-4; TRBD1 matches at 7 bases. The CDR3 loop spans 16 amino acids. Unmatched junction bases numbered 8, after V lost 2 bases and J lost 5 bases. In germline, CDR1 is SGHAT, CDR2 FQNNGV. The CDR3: CASSLTWTGENEKLFF. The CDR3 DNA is TGTGCCAGCAGCTTAACCTGGACAGGAGAGAATGAAAAACTGTTTTTT.

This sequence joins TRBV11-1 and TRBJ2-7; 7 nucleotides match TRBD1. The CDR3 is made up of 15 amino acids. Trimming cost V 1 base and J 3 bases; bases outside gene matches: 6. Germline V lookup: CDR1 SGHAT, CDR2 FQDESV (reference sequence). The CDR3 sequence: CASSLERTGDYEQYF. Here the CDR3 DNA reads TGTGCCAGCAGCTTAGAAAGGACAGGAGACTACGAGCAGTACTTC. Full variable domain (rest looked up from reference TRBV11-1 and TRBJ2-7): EAEVAQSPRYKITEKSQAVAFWCDPISGHATLYWYRQILGQGPELLVQFQDESVVDDSQLPKDRFSAERLKGVDSTLKIQPAELGDSAMYLCASSLERTGDYEQYFGPGTRLTVT.

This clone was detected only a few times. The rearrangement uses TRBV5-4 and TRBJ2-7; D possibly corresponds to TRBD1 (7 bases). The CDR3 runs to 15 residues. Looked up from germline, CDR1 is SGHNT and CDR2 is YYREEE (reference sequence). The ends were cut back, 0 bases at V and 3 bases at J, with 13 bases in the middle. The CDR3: CASSLGGTENYEQYF. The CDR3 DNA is TGTGCCAGCAGCTTGGGCGGGACAGAAAACTACGAGCAGTACTTC.

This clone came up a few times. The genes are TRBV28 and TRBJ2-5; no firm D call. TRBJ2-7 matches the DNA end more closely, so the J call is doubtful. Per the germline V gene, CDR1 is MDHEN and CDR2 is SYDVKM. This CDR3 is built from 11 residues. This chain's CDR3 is CASSSFYEQYF. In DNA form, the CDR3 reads TGTGCCAGCAGTTCTTTCTACGAGCAGTACTTC.

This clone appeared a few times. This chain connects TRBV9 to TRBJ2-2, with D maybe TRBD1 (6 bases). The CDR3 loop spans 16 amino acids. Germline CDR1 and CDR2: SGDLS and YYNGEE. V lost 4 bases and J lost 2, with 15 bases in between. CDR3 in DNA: TGTGCCAGCAGCACCTACAGGGCGGCCAACACCGGGGAGCTGTTTTTT. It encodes CASSTYRAANTGELFF.

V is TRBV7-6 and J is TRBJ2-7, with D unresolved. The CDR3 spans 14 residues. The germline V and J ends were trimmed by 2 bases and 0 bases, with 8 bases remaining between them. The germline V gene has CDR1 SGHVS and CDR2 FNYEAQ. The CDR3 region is CASSLFPVSYEQYF. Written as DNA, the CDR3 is TGTGCCAGCAGCTTATTCCCGGTCTCCTACGAGCAGTACTTC.

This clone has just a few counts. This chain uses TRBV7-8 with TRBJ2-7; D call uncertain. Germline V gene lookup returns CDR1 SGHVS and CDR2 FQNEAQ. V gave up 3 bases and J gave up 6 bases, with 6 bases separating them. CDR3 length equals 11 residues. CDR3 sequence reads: CASSFASEQYF. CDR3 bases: TGTGCCAGCAGCTTTGCGTCCGAGCAGTACTTC.

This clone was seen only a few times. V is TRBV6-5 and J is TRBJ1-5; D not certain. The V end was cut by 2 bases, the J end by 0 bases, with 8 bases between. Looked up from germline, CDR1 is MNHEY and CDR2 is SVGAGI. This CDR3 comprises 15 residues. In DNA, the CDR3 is TGTGCCAGCAGTTACGCGGGATATAGCAATCAGCCCCAGCATTTT. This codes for CASSYAGYSNQPQHF.

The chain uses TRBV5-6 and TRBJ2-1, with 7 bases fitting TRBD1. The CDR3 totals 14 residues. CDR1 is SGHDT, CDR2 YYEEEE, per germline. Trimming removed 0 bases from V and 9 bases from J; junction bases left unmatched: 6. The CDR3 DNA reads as TGTGCCAGCAGCTTGGCGGACAGGCAGGGTGAGCAGTTCTTC. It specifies CASSLADRQGEQFF.

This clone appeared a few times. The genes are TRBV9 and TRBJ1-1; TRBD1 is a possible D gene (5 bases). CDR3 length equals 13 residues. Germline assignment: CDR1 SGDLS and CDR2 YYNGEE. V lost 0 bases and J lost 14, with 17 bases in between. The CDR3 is CASSVDYGGKYFF. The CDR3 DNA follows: TGTGCCAGCAGCGTAGATTACGGGGGAAAGTACTTCTTT.

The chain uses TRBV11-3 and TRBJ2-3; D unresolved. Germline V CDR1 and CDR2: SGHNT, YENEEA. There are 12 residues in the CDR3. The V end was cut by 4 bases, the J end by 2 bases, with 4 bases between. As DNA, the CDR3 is TGTGCCAGCAGCTCAAACACAGATACGCAGTATTTT. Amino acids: CASSSNTDTQYF.

CDR3 loop: CASSNRGEGEQFF. CDR3 DNA: TGTGCCAGCAGTAACAGGGGGGAGGGTGAGCAGTTCTTC. The chain links TRBV28 to TRBJ2-1; perhaps TRBD1 as D (8 bases). CDR3 length equals 13 residues. Germline CDR1 and CDR2: MDHEN and SYDVKM. Trimming cost V 5 bases and J 9 bases, with 14 bases left between them.

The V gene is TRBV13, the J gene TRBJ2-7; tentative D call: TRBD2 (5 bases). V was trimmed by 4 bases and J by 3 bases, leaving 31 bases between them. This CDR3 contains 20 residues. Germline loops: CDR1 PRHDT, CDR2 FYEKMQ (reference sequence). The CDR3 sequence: CASSSPGLAGQARRFYEQYF. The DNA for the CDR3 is TGTGCCAGCAGCTCTCCCGGACTTGCGGGTCAAGCGCGGCGTTTCTACGAGCAGTACTTC.

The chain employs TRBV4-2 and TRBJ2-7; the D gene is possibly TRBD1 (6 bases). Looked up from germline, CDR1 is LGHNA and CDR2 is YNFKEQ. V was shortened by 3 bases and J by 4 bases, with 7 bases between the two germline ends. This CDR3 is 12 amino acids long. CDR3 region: CASSHRGYEQYF. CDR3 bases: TGTGCCAGCAGCCACAGGGGATACGAGCAGTACTTC.

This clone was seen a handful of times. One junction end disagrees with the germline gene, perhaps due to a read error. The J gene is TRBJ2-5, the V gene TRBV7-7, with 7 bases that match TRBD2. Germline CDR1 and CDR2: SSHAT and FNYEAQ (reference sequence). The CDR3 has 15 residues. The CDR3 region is CASSLVEGGTGTQYF. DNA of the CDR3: TGTGCTAGCAGCTTAGTGGAGGGAGGGACTGGGACCCAGTACTTC.

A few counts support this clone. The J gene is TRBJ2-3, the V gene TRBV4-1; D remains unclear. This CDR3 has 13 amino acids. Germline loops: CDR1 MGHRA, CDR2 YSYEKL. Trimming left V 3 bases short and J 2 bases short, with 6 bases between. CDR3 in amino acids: CASSQGNTDTQYF. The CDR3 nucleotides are TGCGCCAGCAGCCAGGGCAACACAGATACGCAGTATTTT.

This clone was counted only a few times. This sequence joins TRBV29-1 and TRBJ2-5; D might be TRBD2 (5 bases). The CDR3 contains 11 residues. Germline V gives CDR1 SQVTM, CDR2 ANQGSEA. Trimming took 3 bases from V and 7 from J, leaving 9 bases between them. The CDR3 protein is CSVEEARTQYF. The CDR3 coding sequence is TGCAGCGTTGAGGAGGCCCGGACCCAGTACTTC.

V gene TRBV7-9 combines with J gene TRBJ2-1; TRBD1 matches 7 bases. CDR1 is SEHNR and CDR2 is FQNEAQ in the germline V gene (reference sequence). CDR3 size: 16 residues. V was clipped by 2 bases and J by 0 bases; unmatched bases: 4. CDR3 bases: TGTGCCAGCAGCTTAAGACGGGACAGCTCCTACAATGAGCAGTTCTTC. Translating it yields CASSLRRDSSYNEQFF.

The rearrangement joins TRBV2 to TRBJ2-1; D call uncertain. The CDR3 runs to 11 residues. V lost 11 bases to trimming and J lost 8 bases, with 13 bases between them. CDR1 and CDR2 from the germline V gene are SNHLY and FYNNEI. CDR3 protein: CASAPYDEQFF. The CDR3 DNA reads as TGTGCCTCCGCGCCGTACGATGAGCAGTTCTTC.

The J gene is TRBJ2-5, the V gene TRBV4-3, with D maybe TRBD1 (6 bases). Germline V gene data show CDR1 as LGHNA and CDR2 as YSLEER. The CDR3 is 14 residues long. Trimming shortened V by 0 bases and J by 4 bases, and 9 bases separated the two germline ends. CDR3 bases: TGCGCCAGCAGCCAAGATCTAGGGGGAGAGACCCAGTACTTC. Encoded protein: CASSQDLGGETQYF.

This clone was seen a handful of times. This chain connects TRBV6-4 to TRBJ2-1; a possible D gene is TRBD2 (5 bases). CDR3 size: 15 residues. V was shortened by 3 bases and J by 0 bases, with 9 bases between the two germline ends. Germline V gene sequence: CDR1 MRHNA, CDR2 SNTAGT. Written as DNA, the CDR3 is TGTGCCAGCAGTGAGCGGGCCAGCTCCTACAATGAGCAGTTCTTC. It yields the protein CASSERASSYNEQFF.

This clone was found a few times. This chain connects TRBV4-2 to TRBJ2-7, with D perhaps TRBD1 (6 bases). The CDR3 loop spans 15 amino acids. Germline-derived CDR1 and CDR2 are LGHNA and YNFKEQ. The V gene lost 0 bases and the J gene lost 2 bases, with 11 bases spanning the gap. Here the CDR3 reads CASSQDVQGPYEQYF. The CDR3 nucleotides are TGTGCCAGCAGCCAAGATGTACAGGGACCCTACGAGCAGTACTTC.